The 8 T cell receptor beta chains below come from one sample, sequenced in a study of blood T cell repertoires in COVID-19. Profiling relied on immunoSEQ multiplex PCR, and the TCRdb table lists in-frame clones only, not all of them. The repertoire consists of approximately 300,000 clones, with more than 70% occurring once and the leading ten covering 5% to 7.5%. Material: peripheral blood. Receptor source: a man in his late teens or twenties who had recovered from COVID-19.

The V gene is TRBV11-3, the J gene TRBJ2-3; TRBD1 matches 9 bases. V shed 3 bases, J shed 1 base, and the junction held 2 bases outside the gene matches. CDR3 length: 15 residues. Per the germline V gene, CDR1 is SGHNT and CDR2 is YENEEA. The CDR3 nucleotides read TGTGCCAGCAGCTTGGGACAGGGAGGCACAGATACGCAGTATTTT. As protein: CASSLGQGGTDTQYF. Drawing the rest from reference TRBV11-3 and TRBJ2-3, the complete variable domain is EAGVVQSPRYKIIEKKQPVAFWCNPISGHNTLYWYLQNLGQGPELLIRYENEEAVDDSQLPKDRFSAERLKGVDSTLKIQPAELGDSAVYLCASSLGQGGTDTQYFGPGTRLTVL.

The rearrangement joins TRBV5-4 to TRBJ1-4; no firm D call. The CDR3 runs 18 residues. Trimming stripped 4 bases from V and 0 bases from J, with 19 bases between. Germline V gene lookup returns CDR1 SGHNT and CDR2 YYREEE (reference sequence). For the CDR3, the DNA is TGTGCCAGCAGCGTATGGGGAGCAGCCACGGCAACTAATGAAAAACTGTTTTTT. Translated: CASSVWGAATATNEKLFF. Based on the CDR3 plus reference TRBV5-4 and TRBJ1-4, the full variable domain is ETGVTQSPTHLIKTRGQQVTLRCSSQSGHNTVSWYQQALGQGPQFIFQYYREEENGRGNFPPRFSGLQFPNYSSELNVNALELDDSALYLCASSVWGAATATNEKLFFGSGTQLSVL.

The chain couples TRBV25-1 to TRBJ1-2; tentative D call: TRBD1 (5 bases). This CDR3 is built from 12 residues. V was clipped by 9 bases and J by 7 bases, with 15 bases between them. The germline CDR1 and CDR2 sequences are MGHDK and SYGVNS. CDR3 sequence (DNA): TGTGCCAGTGCTTCTACAGGTTTTGGCTACACCTTC. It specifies CASASTGFGYTF.

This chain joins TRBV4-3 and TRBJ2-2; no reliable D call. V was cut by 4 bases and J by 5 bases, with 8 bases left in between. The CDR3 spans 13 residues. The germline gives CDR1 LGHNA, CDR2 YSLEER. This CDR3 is CASSPYGTGELFF. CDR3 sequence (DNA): TGCGCCAGCAGCCCCTACGGGACCGGGGAGCTGTTTTTT.

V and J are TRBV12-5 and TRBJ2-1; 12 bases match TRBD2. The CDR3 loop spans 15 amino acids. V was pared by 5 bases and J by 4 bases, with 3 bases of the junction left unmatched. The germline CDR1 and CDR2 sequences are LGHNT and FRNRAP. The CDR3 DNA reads TGTGCTAGTGGTACCCTAGCGGGAGGGTACAATGAGCAGTTCTTC. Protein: CASGTLAGGYNEQFF.

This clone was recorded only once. The CDR3 spells CASSDWDRSSYNSPLHF. CDR3 sequence (DNA): TGTGCCAGCAGTGATTGGGACAGGAGCTCCTATAATTCACCCCTCCACTTT. V and J are TRBV6-1 and TRBJ1-6; 8 nucleotides line up with TRBD1. Germline assignment: CDR1 MNHNS and CDR2 SASEGT. Unmatched junction bases numbered 4, after V lost 3 bases and J lost 0 bases. The CDR3 extends over 17 amino acids.

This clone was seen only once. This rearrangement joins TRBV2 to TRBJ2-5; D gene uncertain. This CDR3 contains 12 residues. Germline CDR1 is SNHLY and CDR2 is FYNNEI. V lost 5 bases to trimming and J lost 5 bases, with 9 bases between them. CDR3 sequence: CASSSTEETQYF. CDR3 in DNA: TGTGCCAGCAGTAGCACCGAGGAGACCCAGTACTTC.

The CDR3: CASIGGLAVYEQYF. In DNA form, the CDR3 reads TGTGCCAGCATTGGGGGACTAGCGGTGTACGAGCAGTACTTC. The rearrangement links TRBV6-6 to TRBJ2-7; the match to TRBD2 covers 11 bases. V gave up 7 bases and J gave up 4 bases; unmatched junction bases: 6. This CDR3 comprises 14 residues. CDR1 is MNHNY, CDR2 SVGAGI, per germline (reference sequence).